This record covers a single TCR beta chain. Trimming removed 10 bases at V and 5 bases at J, with 23 bases between. This CDR3 has 15 residues. Germline CDR1 is SGHAT and CDR2 is FQNNGV. The data were taken from a study of blood T cell repertoires in COVID-19. The repertoire was sequenced with immunoSEQ multiplex PCR; TCRdb's copy has only in-frame clones and lacks some. The sample shows 24,000 or so clones, 75% to 90% of them seen only once. Sequencing input: peripheral blood. The J gene is TRBJ1-2, the V gene TRBV11-2; TRBD1 is a possible D gene (6 bases). This TCR was sampled from a woman aged 80 or over with acute or convalescent COVID-19. CDR3 nucleotides: TGTGCCATCCTGTCCCCCCAGGGGCATGCTTATGGCTACACCTTC. Protein sequence: CAILSPQGHAYGYTF.